This entry lists 19 T cell receptor beta chains sequenced from one sample in a study of early T cells in non-severe SARS-CoV-2 infection. TCRdb passed the 5' RACE reads through MiXCR, listing each CDR3 protein once. The sample has about 76,000 distinct CDR3 sequences, about 11% seen once. Sequencing input: whole blood. These receptors were collected from an adult who was a healthcare worker with PCR-confirmed SARS-CoV-2 infection or an uninfected control (not recorded which).

This clonotype is labeled medium-sized (0.01 to 0.1%). This chain links TRBV29-1 with TRBJ1-3, with 9 nucleotides matching TRBD1. The V and J ends lost 6 bases and 5 bases, in that order; junction bases with no gene match: 2. This CDR3 is 12 amino acids long. The germline CDR1 and CDR2 sequences are SQVTM and ANQGSEA. CDR3 bases: TGCAGCGTGGGACAGGGAAGAAACACCATATATTTT. This encodes CSVGQGRNTIYF.

This clonotype was counted at least ten times. The rearrangement uses TRBV12-3 or TRBV12-4 and TRBJ1-2; D uncertain. Trimming took 1 base from V and 0 from J, leaving 6 bases between them. CDR3 length: 14 amino acids. The CDR3 DNA is TGTGCCAGCAGTTTAGGAGAGACTAACTATGGCTACACCTTC. Its protein is CASSLGETNYGYTF.

This chain uses TRBV7-9 with TRBJ2-2; the D is unclear. The CDR3 contains 15 residues. Germline V CDR1 and CDR2: SEHNR, FQNEAQ (reference sequence). V was pared by 3 bases and J by 1 base, with 9 bases between. This CDR3 is CASSFPGENTGELFF. CDR3 in DNA: TGTGCCAGCAGCTTCCCTGGAGAGAACACCGGGGAGCTGTTTTTT. Complete variable domain (other parts from reference TRBV7-9 and TRBJ2-2): DTGVSQNPRHKITKRGQNVTFRCDPISEHNRLYWYRQTLGQGPEFLTYFQNEAQLEKSRLLSDRFSAERPKGSFSTLEIQRTEQGDSAMYLCASSFPGENTGELFFGEGSRLTVL.

The rearrangement links TRBV29-1 to TRBJ2-3, with a tentative D call TRBD2 (6 bases). Germline V CDR1 and CDR2: SQVTM, ANQGSEA. The CDR3 has 13 amino acids. V was cut by 4 bases and J by 1 base, with 9 bases left in between. This chain's CDR3 is CSVGPSGTDTQYF. The CDR3 DNA sequence: TGCAGCGTTGGGCCTAGCGGCACAGATACGCAGTATTTT.

V usage is TRBV20-1 and J usage is TRBJ1-5, with 8 nucleotides matching TRBD1. J gave up 2 bases and V 2 bases, and 8 bases lay outside the gene matches. Germline assignment: CDR1 DFQATT and CDR2 SNEGSKA (reference sequence). This CDR3 has 16 amino acids. Written as DNA, the CDR3 is TGCAGTGCTAGAAGGCAGGGGGCAACGCGCAATCAGCCCCAGCATTTT. Amino acid sequence: CSARRQGATRNQPQHF.

The chain recombines TRBV10-2 with TRBJ2-1; no definite D call. This CDR3 region has 13 residues. V dropped 7 bases and J dropped 5 bases, with 12 bases sitting between them. Germline V lookup: CDR1 WSHSY, CDR2 SAAADI. This CDR3 reads CASIGPPNNEQFF. In nucleotides, the CDR3 is TGCGCCAGCATCGGACCCCCTAACAATGAGCAGTTCTTC.

The gene calls are TRBV5-1 and TRBJ1-1, with D maybe TRBD1 (5 bases). Looked up from germline, CDR1 is SGHRS and CDR2 is YFSETQ. The CDR3 loop spans 14 amino acids. The ends were cut back, 4 bases at V and 2 bases at J, with 12 bases in the middle. The chain's CDR3 is CASSRGDSNTEAFF. The CDR3 DNA reads as TGCGCCAGCAGCCGCGGGGACTCAAACACTGAAGCTTTCTTT.

This clonotype was seen repeatedly, ten times or more. The chain employs TRBV4-2 and TRBJ1-2; possible D gene TRBD1, 5 bases. Germline V lookup: CDR1 LGHNA, CDR2 YNFKEQ. V lost 0 bases to trimming and J lost 7 bases, with 15 bases between them. This CDR3 spans 15 amino acids. CDR3 amino acids: CASSQDRQSPGGYTF. CDR3 nucleotides: TGTGCCAGCAGCCAAGATAGACAGAGTCCGGGTGGCTACACCTTC.

The chain links TRBV28 to TRBJ1-2, with 7 bases matching TRBD1. V was pared by 5 bases and J by 7 bases, with 7 bases of the junction left unmatched. Germline V gene data show CDR1 as MDHEN and CDR2 as SYDVKM. CDR3 length: 13 residues. The CDR3 DNA reads as TGTGCCAGCAGTCGACAGGGCAGTCTTGGCTACACCTTC. This translates into CASSRQGSLGYTF.

This clonotype was observed a few times. The chain recombines TRBV7-9 with TRBJ2-1, with 7 bases fitting TRBD2. Germline CDR1 and CDR2: SEHNR and FQNEAQ (reference sequence). This CDR3 is 15 amino acids long. V lost 5 bases, J lost 0 bases, and 4 bases stayed unmatched. CDR3 loop: CASSRGGSSYNEQFF. Here the CDR3 DNA reads TGTGCCAGCAGCCGGGGAGGGAGCTCCTACAATGAGCAGTTCTTC.

The chain recombines TRBV20-1 with TRBJ1-5, with D perhaps TRBD1 (5 bases). Trimming took off 1 base at V and 3 bases at J, with 28 bases between the two ends. Germline V gene sequence: CDR1 DFQATT, CDR2 SNEGSKA (reference sequence). The CDR3 sequence is 20 residues long. DNA of the CDR3: TGCAGTGCTAGAGCATACCAAACGATCCGGGACGAAAAAGTCAATCAGCCCCAGCATTTT. Its protein is CSARAYQTIRDEKVNQPQHF.

This clonotype was observed at least ten times. This rearrangement joins TRBV20-1 to TRBJ1-2; D is unresolved. Germline CDR1 is DFQATT and CDR2 is SNEGSKA (reference sequence). This CDR3 has 13 residues. The V end was cut by 3 bases, the J end by 3 bases, with 11 bases between. CDR3: CSASRQFDYGYTF. CDR3 in DNA: TGCAGTGCTAGTCGGCAGTTTGACTATGGCTACACCTTC.

The table lists this clonotype with many counts. The genes are TRBV6-2 or TRBV6-3 and TRBJ2-3; TRBD2 matches 10 bases. V dropped 4 bases and J dropped 8; count of bases not matched to a gene: 15. Germline CDR1 reads MNHEY; CDR2 reads SVGEGT. This CDR3 comprises 17 residues. The CDR3 spells CASSLYGTSEALGTQYF. The CDR3 DNA is TGTGCCAGCAGTTTATATGGGACTAGCGAGGCCCTCGGTACGCAGTATTTT.

This clonotype was counted between two and nine times. The chain employs TRBV2 and TRBJ1-3; 7 nucleotides match TRBD1. CDR3 length: 17 residues. V was pared by 7 bases and J by 4 bases, with 16 bases of the junction left unmatched. The germline gives CDR1 SNHLY, CDR2 FYNNEI. The CDR3 DNA sequence: TGTGCCAGCACGCCCAGGGGGAATTTGGGCGTGGGAAACACCATATATTTT. It specifies CASTPRGNLGVGNTIYF.

This clonotype was seen repeatedly, ten times or more. V gene TRBV20-1 combines with J gene TRBJ1-2; 10 positions match TRBD1. Trimming at V came to 2 bases and at J to 4 bases, leaving 7 bases not matched to a gene. There are 15 residues in the CDR3. CDR1 DFQATT and CDR2 SNEGSKA come from the germline V gene (reference sequence). The CDR3 region is CSARSSGQGGYGYTF. CDR3 nucleotides: TGCAGTGCTAGATCCTCTGGACAGGGGGGCTATGGCTACACCTTC.

This clonotype was counted at least ten times. One junction end does not reproduce the germline sequence, and a read error may be involved. V usage is TRBV6-5 and J usage is TRBJ1-1; 7 bases fit TRBD1. The CDR3 is 13 residues long. Germline V CDR1 and CDR2: MNHEY, SVGAGI. CDR3 sequence (DNA): TGTGCCAGCAGAAACCCTGGCGGGACAGAACGTCTCTTT. Protein: CASRNPGGTERLF.

This clonotype was counted between two and nine times. V is TRBV10-3 and J is TRBJ2-7, with D perhaps matching TRBD1 (5 bases). The CDR3 has 13 residues. Germline lookup yields CDR1 ENHRY and CDR2 SYGVKD. Trimming removed 3 bases from V and 3 bases from J, with 9 bases in between. In DNA, the CDR3 is TGTGCCATCAGTGAAGGGCAGGGCTACGAGCAGTACTTC. Its protein product is CAISEGQGYEQYF.

This rearrangement joins TRBV4-1 to TRBJ1-4, with TRBD1 identical over 8 bases. Germline lookup yields CDR1 MGHRA and CDR2 YSYEKL. Trimming took 5 bases from V and 5 from J; bases not matched to a gene: 10. The CDR3 is 16 residues long. The CDR3 DNA reads as TGCGCCAGCAGCTATGCCCCAGGGGGCGTGAATGAAAAACTGTTTTTT. Translated, it gives CASSYAPGGVNEKLFF.

In the case of this clonotype: One junction end disagrees with the germline gene, perhaps due to a read error. This chain uses TRBV6-6 with TRBJ2-1; tentatively, D is TRBD2 (5 bases). CDR3 length: 16 residues. Germline loops: CDR1 MNHNY, CDR2 SVGAGI (reference sequence). Here the CDR3 reads CTSSYSKADHYNEQFF. The CDR3 DNA sequence: TGTACCAGCAGTTACTCGAAAGCGGACCACTACAATGAGCAGTTCTTC.